What follows are 20 T cell receptor beta chains derived from one specimen sequenced in a study of cytomegalovirus exposure and HLA in healthy donors. Primers included in the PCR were 60 Vbeta and 13 Jbeta primers. Profiled with immunoSEQ multiplex PCR; TCRdb holds only in-frame clones, not every one. The data hold 40,000 to 55,000 clones, with about 78% observed a single time. Sequenced input: PBMCs. All receptors come from a woman aged 25 to 39 in good health and CMV-seronegative.

Remarks on this clone: Sequence at one end of the junction differs from germline and may be a read error. The rearrangement uses TRBV25-1 and TRBJ1-2; D is perhaps TRBD1 (5 bases). CDR1 and CDR2 (germline): MGHDK, SYGVNS. The CDR3 is 13 residues long. The CDR3, as DNA: TGTGCCAGCAGTGAATATTCGCAGGGCGCTACCGTCTTC. Its protein is CASSEYSQGATVF.

The chain couples TRBV30 to TRBJ2-2; a possible D gene is TRBD1 (5 bases). Germline loops: CDR1 GTSNPN, CDR2 SVGIG (reference sequence). This CDR3 is built from 14 residues. V was trimmed by 4 bases and J by 4 bases, leaving 13 bases between them. The CDR3 sequence is CAWMEGATTGELFF. In nucleotides, the CDR3 is TGTGCCTGGATGGAAGGGGCGACCACCGGGGAGCTGTTTTTT.

The V gene is TRBV5-1, the J gene TRBJ2-3; 11 nucleotides align to TRBD2. V shed 2 bases, J shed 2 bases, and the junction held 7 bases outside the gene matches. This CDR3 contains 17 residues. The germline CDR1 and CDR2 sequences are SGHRS and YFSETQ. CDR3 DNA: TGCGCCAGCAGCTTCCTTAGCGGGGGGGCTAACACAGATACGCAGTATTTT. Encoded protein: CASSFLSGGANTDTQYF.

The J gene is TRBJ2-2, the V gene TRBV6-1; maybe TRBD2 (5 bases). This CDR3 has 14 residues. Germline-derived CDR1 and CDR2 are MNHNS and SASEGT. V lost 0 bases to trimming and J lost 5 bases, with 7 bases between them. CDR3 amino acids: CASSEAPGTGELFF. For the CDR3, the DNA is TGTGCCAGCAGTGAAGCACCGGGGACCGGGGAGCTGTTTTTT.

The chain carries TRBV5-5 and TRBJ2-7; a weak D match, TRBD1 (5 bases). CDR1 is SGHKS, CDR2 YYEKEE, per germline (reference sequence). V lost 4 bases and J 4 bases, leaving 6 bases between the germline ends. This CDR3 spans 11 amino acids. The CDR3 loop reads CASSQGYEQYF. CDR3 bases: TGTGCCAGCAGCCAGGGTTACGAGCAGTACTTC.

The J gene is TRBJ2-1, the V gene TRBV7-2; tentative D call: TRBD1 (6 bases). Germline loops: CDR1 SGHTA, CDR2 FQGNSA. V lost 1 base and J lost 12, with 16 bases in between. The CDR3 has 14 residues. CDR3 nucleotide sequence: TGTGCCAGCAGCTTAGGTGGCCAGGGGTTAGGGCAGTTCTTC. Translating it yields CASSLGGQGLGQFF.

The chain links TRBV19 to TRBJ2-7; 7 bases agree with TRBD2. The V segment lost 6 bases and the J segment 0 bases; nucleotides outside the gene matches: 2. The germline V gene encodes CDR1 LNHDA and CDR2 SQIVND (reference sequence). There are 13 residues in the CDR3. CDR3 residues: CASRPSGSYEQYF. The CDR3 nucleotides read TGTGCCAGTAGACCTAGCGGCTCCTACGAGCAGTACTTC.

This clone was picked up a small number of times. This chain connects TRBV5-1 to TRBJ2-7; D possibly corresponds to TRBD2 (5 bases). V lost 4 bases and J 2 bases, leaving 10 bases between the germline ends. CDR1 and CDR2 from the germline V gene are SGHRS and YFSETQ. The CDR3 runs to 13 residues. The CDR3 region has the DNA TGCGCCAGCAGCACACTGAGGGCCTACGAGCAGTACTTC. It codes for CASSTLRAYEQYF.

A few counts support this clone. V is TRBV9 and J is TRBJ2-1; 7 positions agree with TRBD1. This CDR3 is built from 12 residues. CDR1 and CDR2 from the germline V gene are SGDLS and YYNGEE. With V trimmed by 3 bases and J by 15 bases, 9 bases remained unmatched. The CDR3 bases are TGTGCCAGCAGCGCCCCAGACAGGGCGCGGTTCTTC. Its translation: CASSAPDRARFF.

The rearrangement links TRBV15 to TRBJ2-1; tentatively, D is TRBD2 (5 bases). Germline V CDR1 and CDR2: LNHNV, YYDKDF (reference sequence). The CDR3 runs 13 residues. V lost 5 bases and J lost 10, with 15 bases in between. CDR3 sequence reads: CATSGIRGWEQFF. The DNA of the CDR3 is TGTGCCACCAGCGGCATTCGAGGGTGGGAGCAGTTCTTC.

The V and J genes are TRBV11-2 and TRBJ1-1; D might be TRBD1 (5 bases). This CDR3 region has 14 residues. The germline V and J ends were trimmed by 4 bases and 5 bases, with 14 bases remaining between them. Per the germline V gene, CDR1 is SGHAT and CDR2 is FQNNGV. The CDR3 spells CASSSPRGGTEAFF. CDR3 nucleotide sequence: TGTGCCAGCAGCTCCCCCCGGGGGGGGACTGAAGCTTTCTTT.

Only one count was recorded for this clone. The gene calls are TRBV30 and TRBJ2-2, with 8 bases fitting TRBD2. This CDR3 region has 15 residues. With V trimmed by 5 bases and J by 6 bases, 11 bases remained unmatched. Germline CDR1 and CDR2: GTSNPN and SVGIG (reference sequence). CDR3 loop: CAWGPGLGAPGELFF. DNA of the CDR3: TGTGCCTGGGGGCCGGGACTAGGGGCTCCCGGGGAGCTGTTTTTT.

V and J are TRBV10-3 and TRBJ2-7; no firm D call. Trimming removed 6 bases from V and 0 bases from J, with 9 bases in between. Germline CDR1 and CDR2: ENHRY and SYGVKD. The CDR3 spans 13 residues. CDR3 region: CAISQQSSYEQYF. CDR3 DNA: TGTGCCATCAGCCAACAGAGCTCCTACGAGCAGTACTTC.

The chain couples TRBV5-4 to TRBJ1-2; TRBD1 aligns across 9 bases. The trim removed 0 bases at V and 5 bases at J, leaving 20 bases unmatched. Germline V gives CDR1 SGHNT, CDR2 YYREEE (reference sequence). The CDR3 loop spans 20 amino acids. This CDR3 is CASSLVAGQGFGSNIYGYTF. The DNA for the CDR3 is TGTGCCAGCAGCTTGGTAGCGGGACAGGGATTCGGCTCAAATATATATGGCTACACCTTC.

This clone was seen only a few times. This sequence joins TRBV30 and TRBJ1-6, with a tentative D call TRBD1 (6 bases). CDR1 and CDR2 (germline): GTSNPN, SVGIG (reference sequence). V lost 3 bases, J lost 1 base, and 10 bases lay in between. The CDR3 contains 15 residues. The CDR3 region is CAWSPGQSYNSPLHF. CDR3 coding DNA: TGTGCCTGGAGCCCCGGACAGTCCTATAATTCACCCCTCCACTTT.

The gene calls are TRBV30 and TRBJ1-3; D possibly corresponds to TRBD1 (6 bases). In germline, CDR1 is GTSNPN, CDR2 SVGIG (reference sequence). V was cut by 1 base and J by 1 base, with 8 bases left in between. This CDR3 is 14 amino acids long. Here the CDR3 DNA reads TGTGCCTGGAGTGCAGGGGTATCTGGAAACACCATATATTTT. It codes for CAWSAGVSGNTIYF.

The chain couples TRBV25-1 to TRBJ2-3; a possible D gene is TRBD2 (5 bases). The CDR3 is 16 amino acids. Trimming left V 6 bases short and J 3 bases short, with 19 bases between. Germline assignment: CDR1 MGHDK and CDR2 SYGVNS. CDR3 region: CASRDSGGGSTDTQYF. In DNA, the CDR3 is TGTGCCAGCAGGGACTCCGGTGGAGGCTCAACAGATACGCAGTATTTT.

CDR3 coding DNA: TGCAGCGTTGCGGGGCTTTGGACAGGGGAAGCTTTCTTT. Protein sequence: CSVAGLWTGEAFF. The chain is built from TRBV29-1 and TRBJ1-1, with TRBD1 identical over 8 bases. The CDR3 consists of 13 residues. CDR1 is SQVTM, CDR2 ANQGSEA, per germline. V was clipped by 4 bases and J by 8 bases; unmatched bases: 9. The full variable domain, rest sourced from reference TRBV29-1 and TRBJ1-1, is SAVISQKPSRDICQRGTSLTIQCQVDSQVTMMFWYRQQPGQSLTLIATANQGSEATYESGFVIDKFPISRPNLTFSTLTVSNMSPEDSSIYLCSVAGLWTGEAFFGQGTRLTVV.

The chain joins TRBV30 to TRBJ1-1; D might be TRBD1 (5 bases). Trimming cost V 1 base and J 6 bases, with 15 bases left between them. Germline CDR1 GTSNPN, CDR2 SVGIG (reference sequence). This CDR3 has 14 residues. The CDR3 sequence: CAWSEGTPGPEAFF. The CDR3 region has the DNA TGTGCCTGGAGTGAGGGGACTCCTGGGCCTGAAGCTTTCTTT.

This chain joins TRBV2 and TRBJ2-1; 7 bases line up with TRBD1. Germline CDR1 and CDR2: SNHLY and FYNNEI. The CDR3 sequence is 13 residues long. The junction had 8 bases not matched to a gene; V was cut back by 5 bases and J by 10 bases. Written as DNA, the CDR3 is TGTGCCAGCAGTTACCGGGACAGAGACGAGCAGTTCTTC. This encodes CASSYRDRDEQFF.